The T cell receptor beta chain described here comes from a study of breast tumors, draining lymph nodes, adjacent tissues. In its sample, this clonotype was seen many times. Its antigen is still unknown. The study, taken as a whole, reports: Findings are consistent with lymph node origin and intratumoral expansion of most tumor T cells. Tumors had less TCR diversity than lymph nodes, more than nontumor tissue. Tumor and nontumor repertoires were significantly more similar in luminal-like than in basal-like breast cancer. Data only fit, rather than demonstrated, lymph node origin of most tumor T cells.

TCRdb passed the multiplex PCR reads through MiXCR, listing each CDR3 protein once. The data hold fewer than 250,000 distinct CDR3 sequences, with 32% observed a single time. Breast cancer patients provided tissue from their axillary draining lymph nodes. The germline V and J ends were trimmed by 0 bases and 0 bases, with 6 bases remaining between them. The CDR3 sequence is 15 residues long. Germline V gene sequence: CDR1 SGHTA, CDR2 FQGTGA. The sequencing input was axillary lymph node tissue. The receptor was derived from a female donor with breast cancer. Some clones in this sample may be carry-over from other donors' samples. The V call is TRBV7-3, the J call TRBJ2-1; no firm D call. The CDR3 loop is CASSLTRSSYNEQFF. The CDR3 DNA reads TGTGCCAGCAGCTTAACGAGGAGCTCCTACAATGAGCAGTTCTTC.